Ten or more counts support the clone carrying this TCR beta chain. Its target is unknown. The germline V gene has CDR1 MNHEY and CDR2 SVGAGI. The CDR3 runs 15 residues. V was clipped by 5 bases and J by 6 bases; unmatched bases: 12. Through a sample-barcoded 5' primer and a J-beta primer mix, a second PCR was run for roughly 6 to 12 cycles. TCRdb ran MiXCR on the 5' RACE reads and lists one entry per CDR3 protein. The table lists 650,000 to 700,000 distinct CDR3 sequences, about 32% of them singletons. The data originate from a study of blood T cells in healthy people across ages. Study-wide results and caveats: Investigators treated diversity estimates from one million T cells as underestimates. Unsorted PBMC material precluded a definitive naive versus antigen-experienced comparison. As age increased, TCR beta diversity per million T cells fell in a roughly linear fashion.

The origin of this receptor is a woman aged 80 or over in good health. V is TRBV6-5 and J is TRBJ2-7; 8 nucleotides agree with TRBD2. The sequenced sample consisted of blood. The DNA of the CDR3 is TGTGCCAGCAGTGACCGGGGGGGGGCCTCGAGCGAGCAGTACTTC. Protein: CASSDRGGASSEQYF.